The rows below give T cell receptor beta chains drawn from one sample of a study of T cells after yellow fever vaccination. MiXCR was run by TCRdb on the 5' RACE reads, yielding one entry per CDR3 protein. The data show a few hundred thousand distinct CDR3 sequences, roughly 8.4% seen once. The material sequenced was PBMCs, taken approximately 40 days after the first yellow fever vaccination. Receptor source: a man aged 18 to 30 who received the YFV17D yellow fever vaccine. CDR3s include the opening cysteine and the closing phenylalanine or tryptophan. The order of the fields is D gene, clone size, J gene, CDR3 length, V gene, CDR3 DNA, CDR3 protein. D genes are given only for firm matches. Size is omitted from some rows. Given values are once, few, many or a class for expanded clones.

d_gene: NA; abundance: NA; j_gene: TRBJ1-1; len: 15; v_gene: TRBV4-3; CDR3nt: TGCGCCAGCAGCCAAGGAGGGGCGGAGTTCGCTGAAGCTTTCTTT; CDR3aa: CASSQGGAEFAEAFF
d_gene: TRBD1; abundance: many; j_gene: TRBJ1-2; len: 14; v_gene: TRBV5-1; CDR3nt: TGCGCCAGCAGCTTGGCACAGGGGACCTATGGCTACACCTTC; CDR3aa: CASSLAQGTYGYTF
d_gene: TRBD2; abundance: few; j_gene: TRBJ2-1; len: 15; v_gene: TRBV19; CDR3nt: TGTGCCAGTAGTATAAGCTCGGGGGGGCCGAATGAGCAGTTCTTC; CDR3aa: CASSISSGGPNEQFF
d_gene: TRBD2; abundance: many; j_gene: TRBJ2-1; len: 19; v_gene: TRBV4-3; CDR3nt: TGCGCCAGCAGCCAAGTTCGACTAAGCGGGGGGCCCCACCGAAATGAGCAGTTCTTC; CDR3aa: CASSQVRLSGGPHRNEQFF
d_gene: TRBD2; abundance: few; j_gene: TRBJ2-1; len: 15; v_gene: TRBV6-2/TRBV6-3; CDR3nt: TGTGCCAGCAGTCCCCGTAGCGGGGAGAACAATGAGCAGTTCTTC; CDR3aa: CASSPRSGENNEQFF
d_gene: NA; abundance: NA; j_gene: TRBJ2-3; len: 16; v_gene: TRBV4-1; CDR3nt: TGCGCCAGCAGCCCTCTCGGAGGAGGTAAGGCAGATACGCAGTATTTT; CDR3aa: CASSPLGGGKADTQYF
d_gene: NA; abundance: few; j_gene: TRBJ2-2; len: 13; v_gene: TRBV6-2/TRBV6-3; CDR3nt: TGTGCCAGCAGCCCCGGGCCCCGGCAGGAGCTGTTTTTT; CDR3aa: CASSPGPRQELFF
d_gene: NA; abundance: few; j_gene: TRBJ2-1; len: 17; v_gene: TRBV7-9; CDR3nt: TGTGCCAGCAGCCTGAACGGGGGCTCCCGACGTTACAATGAGCAGTTCTTC; CDR3aa: CASSLNGGSRRYNEQFF
d_gene: TRBD1; abundance: many; j_gene: TRBJ1-5; len: 16; v_gene: TRBV5-1; CDR3nt: TGCGCCAGCAGCTTGGAAGGACAGGGTACGGGACAGCCCCAGCATTTT; CDR3aa: CASSLEGQGTGQPQHF
d_gene: NA; abundance: NA; j_gene: TRBJ2-3; len: 13; v_gene: TRBV7-3; CDR3nt: TGTGCCAGCAGCACCCGACAGGCAGATACGCAGTATTTT; CDR3aa: CASSTRQADTQYF
d_gene: NA; abundance: NA; j_gene: TRBJ2-5; len: 17; v_gene: TRBV28; CDR3nt: TGTGCCAGCAGTTCCCTCTGGGTTTCAGGTGGGGGCGAGACCCAGTACTTC; CDR3aa: CASSSLWVSGGGETQYF
d_gene: NA; abundance: few; j_gene: TRBJ1-4; len: 15; v_gene: TRBV7-9; CDR3nt: TGTGCCAGCCGCCCCTGGGGGGACGGTTTCGAAAAACTGTTTTTT; CDR3aa: CASRPWGDGFEKLFF
d_gene: NA; abundance: few; j_gene: TRBJ1-1; len: 12; v_gene: TRBV4-1; CDR3nt: TGCGCCAGCAGCCAAGGCGGACGGGAAGCTTTCTTT; CDR3aa: CASSQGGREAFF
d_gene: NA; abundance: NA; j_gene: TRBJ2-1; len: 12; v_gene: TRBV29-1; CDR3nt: TGCAGCGTTAGGGGGGCCTACAATGAGCAGTTCTTC; CDR3aa: CSVRGAYNEQFF